Listed below are T cell receptor beta chains from one sample, sequenced in a study of blood T cell repertoires in COVID-19. Clones were sequenced by immunoSEQ multiplex PCR, and TCRdb holds only the in-frame ones, with some missing. The sample consists of about 370,000 clones, 91% of them appearing once. Sequenced sample: PBMCs or T cells enriched from blood (not recorded which). The origin of the receptors is a woman aged 40 to 50 who had been exposed to COVID-19. Both conserved end residues are part of each CDR3. Each record gives: V gene, D gene, clone size, J gene, CDR3 DNA, CDR3 protein. A D gene is named only where the DNA matches it firmly. Not all rows give a size; the values are once, few, many and, for expanded clones, a class.

v_call: TRBV7-6; d_call: TRBD2; clone_size: NA; j_call: TRBJ2-2; cdr3_nt: TGTGCCAGCAGCTTAGAGGGCGGGAGTGTTTGGACCGGGGAGCTGTTTTTT; cdr3_aa: CASSLEGGSVWTGELFF
v_call: TRBV10-2; d_call: TRBD2; clone_size: NA; j_call: TRBJ2-1; cdr3_nt: TGCGCCAGCAGTGGTCACCAAGGCGGGGGGCACAATGAGCAGTTCTTC; cdr3_aa: CASSGHQGGGHNEQFF
v_call: TRBV7-9; d_call: NA; clone_size: NA; j_call: TRBJ2-1; cdr3_nt: TGTGCCAGCAGCTCCCTGGAGGGACCGCAGTTCTTC; cdr3_aa: CASSSLEGPQFF
v_call: TRBV19; d_call: NA; clone_size: NA; j_call: TRBJ2-2; cdr3_nt: TGTGCCAGTAGTAAGACACCGATAACCACCGGGGAGCTGTTTTTT; cdr3_aa: CASSKTPITTGELFF
v_call: TRBV28; d_call: NA; clone_size: NA; j_call: TRBJ1-1; cdr3_nt: TGTGCCAGCAGTTACAGGAGGAACACTGAAGCTTTCTTT; cdr3_aa: CASSYRRNTEAFF
v_call: TRBV24-1; d_call: NA; clone_size: NA; j_call: TRBJ1-2; cdr3_nt: TGTGCCACCAGTGATTTTACAGGGTCTCTAAACTATGGCTACACCTTC; cdr3_aa: CATSDFTGSLNYGYTF
v_call: TRBV5-4; d_call: NA; clone_size: NA; j_call: TRBJ1-1; cdr3_nt: TGTGCCAGCAGCAGCGGGAGCATTGTTGCAGGGAAAACTGAAGCTTTCTTT; cdr3_aa: CASSSGSIVAGKTEAFF
v_call: TRBV5-1; d_call: TRBD2; clone_size: NA; j_call: TRBJ2-3; cdr3_nt: TGCGCCAGCAGCTCCCGACTAGCGTGGGGGGATACGCAGTATTTT; cdr3_aa: CASSSRLAWGDTQYF
v_call: TRBV15; d_call: NA; clone_size: NA; j_call: TRBJ1-2; cdr3_nt: TGTGCCACCAGCAGAGGCGAGTATGGCTACACCTTC; cdr3_aa: CATSRGEYGYTF
v_call: TRBV15; d_call: NA; clone_size: once; j_call: TRBJ1-1; cdr3_nt: TGTGCCACCAGCAGAACCCTGAGGACTGAAGCTTTCTTT; cdr3_aa: CATSRTLRTEAFF
v_call: TRBV7-9; d_call: NA; clone_size: NA; j_call: TRBJ2-1; cdr3_nt: TGTGCCAGCAGCTTGAGCAACTACAATGAGCAGTTCTTC; cdr3_aa: CASSLSNYNEQFF
v_call: TRBV27; d_call: NA; clone_size: NA; j_call: TRBJ1-5; cdr3_nt: TGTGCCAGCAGCCCAACCCGGGGGGCAGGAGAGAATCAGCCCCAGCATTTT; cdr3_aa: CASSPTRGAGENQPQHF
v_call: TRBV5-5; d_call: TRBD1; clone_size: NA; j_call: TRBJ2-5; cdr3_nt: TGTGCCAGCAGCTTGGTGGACAGGGTCCGAGAGACCCAGTACTTC; cdr3_aa: CASSLVDRVRETQYF
v_call: TRBV5-1; d_call: TRBD1; clone_size: NA; j_call: TRBJ2-3; cdr3_nt: TGCGCCAGCAGCGGGGGGACAGGGCTATTCACAGATACGCAGTATTTT; cdr3_aa: CASSGGTGLFTDTQYF
v_call: TRBV28; d_call: TRBD2; clone_size: NA; j_call: TRBJ2-5; cdr3_nt: TGTGCCAGCACCATAGGGGCGGGGGGGGCGGAGACCCAGTACTTC; cdr3_aa: CASTIGAGGAETQYF
v_call: TRBV19; d_call: TRBD1; clone_size: NA; j_call: TRBJ1-1; cdr3_nt: TGTGCCAGTACTGGATGGGGACAGGGGTTTGGCACTGAAGCTTTCTTT; cdr3_aa: CASTGWGQGFGTEAFF
v_call: TRBV7-6; d_call: TRBD1; clone_size: NA; j_call: TRBJ1-1; cdr3_nt: TGTGCCAGCAGCACAACAGGGGGGGACACTGAAGCTTTCTTT; cdr3_aa: CASSTTGGDTEAFF
v_call: TRBV3-1/TRBV3-2; d_call: TRBD1; clone_size: NA; j_call: TRBJ1-4; cdr3_nt: TGTGCCAGCAGCCTTCGACAGGGGCCTAATGAAAAACTGTTTTTT; cdr3_aa: CASSLRQGPNEKLFF
v_call: TRBV2; d_call: NA; clone_size: NA; j_call: TRBJ1-3; cdr3_nt: TGTGCCAGCAGTCCAACGGACAGCAGTAGCTCTGGAAACACCATATATTTT; cdr3_aa: CASSPTDSSSSGNTIYF
v_call: TRBV19; d_call: NA; clone_size: NA; j_call: TRBJ1-2; cdr3_nt: TGTGCCAGTAGTATAGTGCGGGGGGACTATGGCTACACCTTC; cdr3_aa: CASSIVRGDYGYTF
v_call: TRBV6-2/TRBV6-3; d_call: NA; clone_size: NA; j_call: TRBJ1-1; cdr3_nt: TGTGCCAGCAGTCCCGGGGCTGAAGCTTTCTTT; cdr3_aa: CASSPGAEAFF
v_call: TRBV9; d_call: TRBD1; clone_size: NA; j_call: TRBJ1-1; cdr3_nt: TGTGCCAGCAGCTCACAGCCCCCCGGGACAGGGGGGGACACTGAAGCTTTCTTT; cdr3_aa: CASSSQPPGTGGDTEAFF
v_call: TRBV2; d_call: TRBD1; clone_size: NA; j_call: TRBJ2-5; cdr3_nt: TGTGCCAGCAGCTCCCAAGGGACAGGGGGCGGGGAGACCCAGTACTTC; cdr3_aa: CASSSQGTGGGETQYF
v_call: TRBV7-7; d_call: TRBD1; clone_size: NA; j_call: TRBJ1-2; cdr3_nt: TGTGCTAGCAGCCCACTAGGGCGAACAGGGGAGGATGGCTACACCTTC; cdr3_aa: CASSPLGRTGEDGYTF
v_call: TRBV7-3; d_call: TRBD1; clone_size: NA; j_call: TRBJ1-6; cdr3_nt: TGTGCCAGCAGCCTACGACAGGGCTGGCGATCACCCCTCCACTTT; cdr3_aa: CASSLRQGWRSPLHF
v_call: TRBV10-3; d_call: NA; clone_size: NA; j_call: TRBJ1-3; cdr3_nt: TGTGCCATCAGTGAGGGAACAGGGTCTGGAAACACCATATATTTT; cdr3_aa: CAISEGTGSGNTIYF
v_call: TRBV6-5; d_call: NA; clone_size: NA; j_call: TRBJ2-1; cdr3_nt: TGTGCCAGCAGTTACAGGACAGTCCCCAACCGCAATGAGCAGTTCTTC; cdr3_aa: CASSYRTVPNRNEQFF
v_call: TRBV12-5; d_call: NA; clone_size: NA; j_call: TRBJ2-5; cdr3_nt: TGTGCTAGTGGTCAAGGACTGGCCCAGTACTTC; cdr3_aa: CASGQGLAQYF
v_call: TRBV7-9; d_call: NA; clone_size: NA; j_call: TRBJ1-6; cdr3_nt: TGTGCCAGCAGCCTCGAGAATTCACCCCTCCACTTT; cdr3_aa: CASSLENSPLHF
v_call: TRBV3-1/TRBV3-2; d_call: NA; clone_size: NA; j_call: TRBJ1-4; cdr3_nt: TGTGCCAGCAGCCAAGCAGCGGCTTATAATGAAAAACTGTTTTTT; cdr3_aa: CASSQAAAYNEKLFF
v_call: TRBV7-8; d_call: TRBD2; clone_size: once; j_call: TRBJ2-7; cdr3_nt: TGTGCCAGCAGCTTAGGGTTCGGCAGTAGCGGGGCCTACGAGCAGTACTTC; cdr3_aa: CASSLGFGSSGAYEQYF
v_call: TRBV19; d_call: NA; clone_size: NA; j_call: TRBJ2-2; cdr3_nt: TGTGCCAGTAGTCCGACAGGACACGCGAACACCGGGGAGCTGTTTTTT; cdr3_aa: CASSPTGHANTGELFF
v_call: TRBV14; d_call: TRBD2; clone_size: NA; j_call: TRBJ2-7; cdr3_nt: TGTGCCAGCTATCGGGCGGGAGGCGAGCAGTACTTC; cdr3_aa: CASYRAGGEQYF
v_call: TRBV30; d_call: NA; clone_size: NA; j_call: TRBJ1-1; cdr3_nt: TGTGCCTGGAGTCCGCCTCGACAGTACAACACTGAAGCTTTCTTT; cdr3_aa: CAWSPPRQYNTEAFF
v_call: TRBV4-2; d_call: NA; clone_size: NA; j_call: TRBJ1-5; cdr3_nt: TGTGCCAGCAGCCAGGGGGGGGTGAGTTTCCGCAATCAGCCCCAGCATTTT; cdr3_aa: CASSQGGVSFRNQPQHF
v_call: TRBV5-5; d_call: TRBD2; clone_size: few; j_call: TRBJ2-7; cdr3_nt: TGTGCCAGCAGCAGGAGCGGGACCTACGAGCAGTACTTC; cdr3_aa: CASSRSGTYEQYF
v_call: TRBV2; d_call: TRBD1; clone_size: once; j_call: TRBJ1-2; cdr3_nt: TGTGCCAGCAGTTTGAAGGGGGACAGGGTATCTGGCTACACCTTC; cdr3_aa: CASSLKGDRVSGYTF
v_call: TRBV7-9; d_call: NA; clone_size: NA; j_call: TRBJ2-3; cdr3_nt: TGTGCCAGCAGCCCCGTGGCGGTCGGCACAGATACGCAGTATTTT; cdr3_aa: CASSPVAVGTDTQYF
v_call: TRBV7-9; d_call: NA; clone_size: NA; j_call: TRBJ2-1; cdr3_nt: TGTGCCAGCAGCTTAGTAGAGATCGGAGTGCCCTCCTACAATGAGCAGTTCTTC; cdr3_aa: CASSLVEIGVPSYNEQFF
v_call: TRBV5-1; d_call: NA; clone_size: NA; j_call: TRBJ1-1; cdr3_nt: TGCGCCAGCAGCGTCTCGCAAGGGGGATTCGAAGCTTTCTTT; cdr3_aa: CASSVSQGGFEAFF
v_call: TRBV19; d_call: TRBD1; clone_size: NA; j_call: TRBJ2-3; cdr3_nt: TGTGCCAGTCGTGCGAAACCGGGACAGGGTCCCCTCACAGATACGCAGTATTTT; cdr3_aa: CASRAKPGQGPLTDTQYF
v_call: TRBV5-1; d_call: TRBD1; clone_size: once; j_call: TRBJ1-2; cdr3_nt: TGCGCCAGCAGCTTGGGGGACAGTTCTAACTATGGCTACACCTTC; cdr3_aa: CASSLGDSSNYGYTF
v_call: TRBV7-2; d_call: TRBD1; clone_size: NA; j_call: TRBJ1-5; cdr3_nt: TGTGCCAGCAGCTCTACAGGGGGCGGTCAGCCCCAGCATTTT; cdr3_aa: CASSSTGGGQPQHF
v_call: TRBV2; d_call: TRBD1; clone_size: NA; j_call: TRBJ2-7; cdr3_nt: TGTGCCAGCAGGGGGGACAGGACGCCGCAGTACTTC; cdr3_aa: CASRGDRTPQYF
v_call: TRBV29-1; d_call: NA; clone_size: few; j_call: TRBJ1-4; cdr3_nt: TGCAGCACACAGGGCGTTAATGAAAAACTGTTTTTT; cdr3_aa: CSTQGVNEKLFF
v_call: TRBV7-3; d_call: NA; clone_size: NA; j_call: TRBJ1-2; cdr3_nt: TGTGCCAGCAGCATAAGTGGTGGCCCATTCACCTTC; cdr3_aa: CASSISGGPFTF
v_call: TRBV6-2/TRBV6-3; d_call: TRBD1; clone_size: NA; j_call: TRBJ1-5; cdr3_nt: TGTGCCAGCAGCGGGACAGGGGGAGAAATACGCAATCAGCCCCAGCATTTT; cdr3_aa: CASSGTGGEIRNQPQHF
v_call: TRBV6-2/TRBV6-3; d_call: TRBD2; clone_size: NA; j_call: TRBJ2-1; cdr3_nt: TGTGCCAGCAGTGGCTGGACCGGACTAGCGGGAGGGTTGGGGGTGAGGAATGAGCAGTTCTTC; cdr3_aa: CASSGWTGLAGGLGVRNEQFF
v_call: TRBV2; d_call: TRBD1; clone_size: once; j_call: TRBJ2-2; cdr3_nt: TGTGCCAGCAGCGGACAGGGGAACACCGGGGAGCTGTTTTTT; cdr3_aa: CASSGQGNTGELFF
v_call: TRBV19; d_call: TRBD2; clone_size: NA; j_call: TRBJ2-1; cdr3_nt: TGTGCCAGTAGTATTGGCGGGAGGGAGGATGAGCAGTTCTTC; cdr3_aa: CASSIGGREDEQFF